Given below is one T cell receptor (beta chain) in context. CDR1 and CDR2 (germline): SGHTS, YDEGEE. Trimming removed 2 bases from V and 1 base from J; junction bases left unmatched: 1. CDR3 length: 15 amino acids. This sample is drawn from a study of blood T cell repertoires in COVID-19. Produced via immunoSEQ multiplex PCR; TCRdb's table is partial and in-frame only. The sample has fewer than 30,000 clones, approximately 66% seen once. V and J are TRBV5-8 and TRBJ2-5, with TRBD1 identical over 11 bases. This clonotype originated in a man between 60 and 70 years old with active or convalescent COVID-19. The sequencing input was peripheral blood. CDR3 DNA: TGTGCCAGCAGCTTAGGGACAGGGGGCCAAGAGACCCAGTACTTC. It yields the protein CASSLGTGGQETQYF.